The clone carrying this TCR beta chain came up many times. V dropped 5 bases and J dropped 6 bases, with 13 bases sitting between them. The CDR3 runs 12 residues. The V gene's germline CDR1 is SQVTM and CDR2 ANQGSEA. This entry is derived from a study of T cell changes during pregnancy in multiple sclerosis. Produced via immunoSEQ multiplex PCR; TCRdb's table is partial and in-frame only. The sample carries around 50,000 clones, 90% to 95% recorded once. This sequence joins TRBV29-1 and TRBJ1-1; the D is unclear. The specimen comprised CD8+ T cells from peripheral blood mononuclear cells, sampled in the first trimester of pregnancy. The TCR sequence derives from a female donor with multiple sclerosis, enrolled in a pregnancy study. The chain's CDR3 is CSVTAMRAEAFF. The CDR3 region has the DNA TGCAGCGTTACCGCCATGAGAGCTGAAGCTTTCTTT. Looking up the rest from reference TRBV29-1 and TRBJ1-1 gives the full variable domain: SAVISQKPSRDICQRGTSLTIQCQVDSQVTMMFWYRQQPGQSLTLIATANQGSEATYESGFVIDKFPISRPNLTFSTLTVSNMSPEDSSIYLCSVTAMRAEAFFGQGTRLTVV.